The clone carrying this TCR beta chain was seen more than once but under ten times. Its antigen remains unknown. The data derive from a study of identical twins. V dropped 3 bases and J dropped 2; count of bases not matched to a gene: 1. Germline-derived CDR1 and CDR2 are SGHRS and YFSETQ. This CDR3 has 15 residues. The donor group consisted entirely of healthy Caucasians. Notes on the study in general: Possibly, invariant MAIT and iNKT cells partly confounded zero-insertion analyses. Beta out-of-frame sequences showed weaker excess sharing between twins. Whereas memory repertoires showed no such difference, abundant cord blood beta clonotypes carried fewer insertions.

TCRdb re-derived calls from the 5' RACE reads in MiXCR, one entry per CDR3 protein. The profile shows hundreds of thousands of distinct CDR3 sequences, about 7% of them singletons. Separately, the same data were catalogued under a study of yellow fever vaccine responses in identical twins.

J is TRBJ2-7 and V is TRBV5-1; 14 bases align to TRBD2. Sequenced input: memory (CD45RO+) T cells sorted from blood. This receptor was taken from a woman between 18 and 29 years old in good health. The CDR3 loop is CASSWTSGRPYEQYF. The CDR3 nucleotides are TGCGCCAGCAGCTGGACTAGCGGGAGGCCCTACGAGCAGTACTTC.